The subject of this entry is one T cell receptor beta chain. The germline CDR1 and CDR2 sequences are SGHAT and FQNNGV. This CDR3 has 14 residues. V lost 1 base, J lost 6 bases, and 12 bases lay in between. These data come from a study of blood T cell repertoires in COVID-19. In the study overall: In each case, the material was cDNA or gDNA derived from T cells, B-cell-depleted T cells, or PBMCs.

Enrolled during active infection, Seattle patients were then followed longitudinally. Authors' methods: Nucleated cell number was recorded as an estimate derived from reference gene primer amplification. Libraries were prepared by immunoSEQ multiplex PCR; TCRdb keeps only in-frame clonotypes and omits some of them. The V and J calls and the clone size are those of that table, but D and trimming were determined from the DNA. The sample carries roughly 200,000 clones, 82% recorded once. Sequencing was performed on peripheral blood. The chain joins TRBV11-2 to TRBJ1-1; D might be TRBD1 (5 bases). The receptor was isolated from a woman aged 60-75 years with COVID-19, enrolled during active disease. The CDR3 DNA reads as TGTGCCAGCAGCTTAGGTAGCGGGGCCCCTGAAGCTTTCTTT. It specifies CASSLGSGAPEAFF. Using reference TRBV11-2 and TRBJ1-1 for the parts outside the CDR3, the full variable domain is EAGVAQSPRYKIIEKRQSVAFWCNPISGHATLYWYQQILGQGPKLLIQFQNNGVVDDSQLPKDRFSAERLKGVDSTLKIQPAKLEDSAVYLCASSLGSGAPEAFFGQGTRLTVV.